A single sample gave rise to the 17 T cell receptor beta chains below, sequenced in a study of blood T cell repertoires in COVID-19 (dated by TCRdb to the early 2020s). The library came from the immunoSEQ multiplex PCR assay. The immuneACCESS repertoire file appears here via TCRdb, limited to in-frame rearrangements. These files lack a portion of the clones; in checked studies, under half of the deficit traces to unresolved V genes, and the cause of the others is not known. This sample gives approximately 150,000 clones in total; more than 70% of them show up just once. More than 25% of the sample lies in the top ten. The specimen was peripheral blood. These receptor sequences come from a human donor in a cohort sampled during active COVID-19.

The chain combines TRBV10-3 with TRBJ2-7; a possible D gene is TRBD2 (5 bases). In germline, CDR1 is ENHRY, CDR2 SYGVKD. Trimming removed 7 bases at V and 5 bases at J, with 15 bases between. The CDR3 is 13 amino acids. The CDR3 protein is CAINGGPGDEQYF. The DNA of the CDR3 is TGTGCCATCAACGGCGGCCCCGGGGACGAGCAGTACTTC.

The chain has TRBV9 and TRBJ2-3, with TRBD2 matching 11 bases. This CDR3 spans 14 amino acids. From germline, CDR1 is SGDLS and CDR2 YYNGEE. V trimming: 6 bases; J trimming: 2 bases; junction bases outside the gene matches: 2. CDR3 DNA: TGTGCCAGCAATAGCGGGGGGGTCACAGATACGCAGTATTTT. It specifies CASNSGGVTDTQYF.

This chain joins TRBV10-3 and TRBJ2-3, with TRBD2 matching 13 bases. Trimming took 10 bases from V and 0 from J; bases not matched to a gene: 7. Germline V gene data show CDR1 as ENHRY and CDR2 as SYGVKD. This CDR3 contains 16 residues. CDR3 sequence (DNA): TGTGCCACTCGGACTAGCGGGGGTTCTAGCACAGATACGCAGTATTTT. Protein: CATRTSGGSSTDTQYF.

J is TRBJ1-1 and V is TRBV7-3, with 8 nucleotides matching TRBD1. The CDR3 spans 15 residues. Germline values: CDR1 SGHTA, CDR2 FQGTGA. With V trimmed by 5 bases and J by 3 bases, 8 bases remained unmatched. CDR3 nucleotide sequence: TGTGCCAGCAGCCTATCCGACAGGGGACACACTGAAGCTTTCTTT. Translated, it gives CASSLSDRGHTEAFF.

The chain employs TRBV7-9 and TRBJ2-1; TRBD2 agrees at 7 bases. The CDR3 is 16 residues long. The junction had 12 bases not matched to a gene; V was cut back by 5 bases and J by 5 bases. Germline lookup yields CDR1 SEHNR and CDR2 FQNEAQ (reference sequence). CDR3 sequence (DNA): TGTGCCAGCAGCCCCGGGACTATCAAAACCCACAATGAGCAGTTCTTC. Translation: CASSPGTIKTHNEQFF.

This sequence joins TRBV7-9 and TRBJ2-1; a weak D match, TRBD2 (5 bases). The CDR3 extends over 15 amino acids. V shed 5 bases and J shed 1 base, with 12 bases lying between them. From germline, CDR1 is SEHNR and CDR2 FQNEAQ (reference sequence). The CDR3 DNA is TGTGCCAGCAGCCTCGCCGGGGATTCCTACAATGAGCAGTTCTTC. This encodes CASSLAGDSYNEQFF.

V and J are TRBV14 and TRBJ2-2; D gene ambiguous. CDR3 length: 17 residues. Germline CDR1 reads SGHDN; CDR2 reads FVKESK. The V end lost 2 bases, the J end lost 0 bases, and 13 bases lay between the germline ends. CDR3: CASSQPPQSSNTGELFF. CDR3 sequence (DNA): TGTGCCAGCAGCCAACCGCCACAGAGTTCGAACACCGGGGAGCTGTTTTTT.

Here the CDR3 reads CASSLAYRGSSPLHF. Written as DNA, the CDR3 is TGTGCCAGCAGCTTGGCCTACAGGGGTAGTTCACCCCTCCACTTT. V gene TRBV5-5 combines with J gene TRBJ1-6; TRBD1 agrees at 7 bases. The CDR3 covers 15 residues. J gave up 9 bases and V 0 bases, and 6 bases lay outside the gene matches. Germline V gives CDR1 SGHKS, CDR2 YYEKEE (reference sequence).

The chain has TRBV5-1 and TRBJ1-5; 7 bases agree with TRBD1. The CDR3 length is 15 residues. Germline-derived CDR1 and CDR2 are SGHRS and YFSETQ. V lost 1 base to trimming and J lost 6 bases; unmatched junction nucleotides: 7. The CDR3 sequence is CASSLQGGAGQPQHF. The CDR3 DNA is TGCGCCAGCAGCTTGCAAGGGGGCGCGGGTCAGCCCCAGCATTTT.

The genes are TRBV24-1 and TRBJ1-1, with a tentative D call TRBD1 (6 bases). Trimming stripped 4 bases from V and 0 bases from J, with 11 bases between. CDR1 is KGHDR, CDR2 SFDVKD, per germline. The CDR3 has 15 amino acids. CDR3 sequence: CATSDGTTLNTEAFF. For the CDR3, the DNA is TGTGCCACCAGTGACGGGACAACACTGAACACTGAAGCTTTCTTT.

The genes are TRBV7-2 and TRBJ1-6, with D perhaps TRBD1 (6 bases). Trimming removed 4 bases from V and 0 bases from J, with 13 bases in between. The CDR3 totals 17 residues. The germline V gene encodes CDR1 SGHTA and CDR2 FQGNSA. The CDR3 DNA reads as TGTGCCAGCAGCTCCCGGGACAAGAGCTCCTATAATTCACCCCTCCACTTT. Translation gives CASSSRDKSSYNSPLHF.

The V and J genes are TRBV7-2 and TRBJ2-3; maybe TRBD2 (5 bases). With 1 base removed from V and 3 bases from J, the gap between germline ends came to 8 bases. The CDR3 has 14 residues. Germline V gene sequence: CDR1 SGHTA, CDR2 FQGNSA. CDR3 region: CASSLDGRTDTQYF. As DNA, the CDR3 is TGTGCCAGCAGCTTAGATGGGAGAACAGATACGCAGTATTTT. Supplemented by reference TRBV7-2 and TRBJ2-3, the full variable domain reads GAGVSQSPSNKVTEKGKDVELRCDPISGHTALYWYRQSLGQGLEFLIYFQGNSAPDKSGLPSDRFSAERTGGSVSTLTIQRTQQEDSAVYLCASSLDGRTDTQYFGPGTRLTVL.

The V and J genes are TRBV7-3 and TRBJ2-5; D perhaps matches TRBD2 (5 bases). The CDR3 contains 13 residues. Germline V CDR1 and CDR2: SGHTA, FQGTGA. V shed 2 bases and J shed 5 bases, with 9 bases lying between them. CDR3 sequence: CASSLWGEETQYF. The DNA of the CDR3 is TGTGCCAGCAGCTTATGGGGAGAGGAGACCCAGTACTTC.

V is TRBV3-1 (or the pseudogene TRBV3-2) and J is TRBJ2-7, with 8 bases aligning to TRBD1. Germline CDR1 reads LGHDT; CDR2 reads YNNKEL (reference sequence). Trimming removed 1 base from V and 3 bases from J; junction bases left unmatched: 5. The CDR3 totals 15 residues. In DNA, the CDR3 is TGTGCCAGCAGCCAAGTCGGACAGGGAGGCTACGAGCAGTACTTC. The encoded protein is CASSQVGQGGYEQYF.

This clone appeared a single time. V is TRBV5-1 and J is TRBJ2-1; 10 nucleotides agree with TRBD2. V trimming: 5 bases; J trimming: 10 bases; junction bases outside the gene matches: 9. Per germline, CDR1 SGHRS and CDR2 YFSETQ. This CDR3 is 14 amino acids long. For the CDR3, the DNA is TGCGCCAGCAGTCGCCCTAGCGGGGGAGGGGAGCAGTTCTTC. Translating it yields CASSRPSGGGEQFF.

The gene calls are TRBV5-6 and TRBJ2-7; D possibly corresponds to TRBD1 (5 bases). Germline V gene sequence: CDR1 SGHDT, CDR2 YYEEEE. The CDR3 is made up of 12 amino acids. V shed 2 bases and J shed 6 bases, with 9 bases lying between them. The CDR3 is CASSLGAFEQYF. CDR3 DNA sequence: TGTGCCAGCAGCTTAGGGGCGTTCGAGCAGTACTTC.

This clone was counted a few times. The gene calls are TRBV10-3 and TRBJ2-7; TRBD1 aligns across 12 bases. From germline, CDR1 is ENHRY and CDR2 SYGVKD. With V trimmed by 10 bases and J by 8 bases, 12 bases remained unmatched. This CDR3 comprises 14 residues. The CDR3 nucleotides read TGTGCCACCTCATCACCGGGACAGGGGGCTAAGCAGTACTTC. This gives the protein CATSSPGQGAKQYF.